The 27 T cell receptor beta chains presented below share a single source sample, sequenced in a study of blood T cell repertoires in COVID-19. Produced via immunoSEQ multiplex PCR; TCRdb's table is partial and in-frame only. The sample yields under 300,000 clones, 70% to 90% seen once. Material: peripheral blood. The receptors here all came from a man aged 18-30 years with active or convalescent COVID-19.

This chain joins TRBV5-1 and TRBJ1-4, with D perhaps TRBD1 (6 bases). The CDR3 spans 14 residues. V lost 3 bases, J lost 8 bases, and 14 bases lay in between. The V gene's germline CDR1 is SGHRS and CDR2 YFSETQ. DNA for the CDR3: TGCGCCAGCAGCTCAGGGGAGTTTGCAGAAAAACTGTTTTTT. Its protein product is CASSSGEFAEKLFF. Full variable domain (rest looked up from reference TRBV5-1 and TRBJ1-4): KAGVTQTPRYLIKTRGQQVTLSCSPISGHRSVSWYQQTPGQGLQFLFEYFSETQRNKGNFPGRFSGRQFSNSRSEMNVSTLELGDSALYLCASSSGEFAEKLFFGSGTQLSVL.

The CDR3 DNA reads TGTGCCAGTAGTATTGAGCATAGCAATCAGCCCCAGCATTTT. This translates into CASSIEHSNQPQHF. The chain has TRBV19 and TRBJ1-5; D gene ambiguous. Germline V gene lookup returns CDR1 LNHDA and CDR2 SQIVND (reference sequence). This CDR3 has 14 amino acids. The V end lost 3 bases, the J end lost 0 bases, and 6 bases lay between the germline ends.

The genes are TRBV27 and TRBJ2-5; D is perhaps TRBD2 (6 bases). The V gene's germline CDR1 is MNHEY and CDR2 SMNVEV (reference sequence). The CDR3 has 14 residues. V lost 6 bases and J lost 3, with 14 bases in between. DNA for the CDR3: TGTGCCAGCAGGGGGGGTTTCGGCAAAGAGACCCAGTACTTC. Its protein is CASRGGFGKETQYF.

This chain links TRBV7-9 with TRBJ2-5; possibly TRBD2 for D (6 bases). The CDR3 runs to 13 residues. Germline V gives CDR1 SEHNR, CDR2 FQNEAQ (reference sequence). V lost 5 bases, J lost 5 bases, and 12 bases lay in between. This CDR3 is CASSISRGETQYF. The DNA for the CDR3 is TGTGCCAGCAGCATATCCCGGGGGGAGACCCAGTACTTC.

CDR3 in DNA: TGTGCCAGCAAAGCGAGTATCGTCACCGGGGAGCTGTTTTTT. Encoded protein: CASKASIVTGELFF. This chain links TRBV7-9 with TRBJ2-2; D unresolved. The CDR3 is 14 residues long. V shed 7 bases and J shed 4 bases, with 13 bases lying between them. In germline, CDR1 is SEHNR, CDR2 FQNEAQ (reference sequence). The full variable domain, its missing parts supplied by reference TRBV7-9 and TRBJ2-2, is DTGVSQNPRHKITKRGQNVTFRCDPISEHNRLYWYRQTLGQGPEFLTYFQNEAQLEKSRLLSDRFSAERPKGSFSTLEIQRTEQGDSAMYLCASKASIVTGELFFGEGSRLTVL.

V is TRBV27 and J is TRBJ2-7; D possibly corresponds to TRBD2 (7 bases). Trimming cost V 4 bases and J 0 bases, with 16 bases left between them. CDR3 length equals 16 residues. Germline V lookup: CDR1 MNHEY, CDR2 SMNVEV (reference sequence). Written as DNA, the CDR3 is TGTGCCAGCAGTTATCTCAGGGGCGGGAGCTCCTACGAGCAGTACTTC. Its protein product is CASSYLRGGSSYEQYF.

This chain uses TRBV5-1 with TRBJ2-1; a weak D match, TRBD2 (5 bases). Per the germline V gene, CDR1 is SGHRS and CDR2 is YFSETQ. V lost 5 bases and J 5 bases, leaving 8 bases between the germline ends. CDR3 size: 12 residues. The CDR3 bases are TGCGCCAGCAGAAGGACTGACAATGAGCAGTTCTTC. Protein product: CASRRTDNEQFF.

The chain recombines TRBV5-4 with TRBJ1-5; D is possibly TRBD1 (5 bases). CDR1 SGHNT and CDR2 YYREEE come from the germline V gene (reference sequence). The V end lost 4 bases, the J end lost 4 bases, and 12 bases lay between the germline ends. The CDR3 consists of 14 residues. CDR3 residues: CASSREGSNQPQHF. CDR3 DNA sequence: TGTGCCAGCAGCCGGGAGGGGTCGAATCAGCCCCAGCATTTT.

The chain combines TRBV24-1 with TRBJ2-5, with unresolved D. The CDR3 contains 11 residues. CDR1 KGHDR and CDR2 SFDVKD come from the germline V gene. Trimming shortened V by 5 bases and J by 3 bases, and 3 bases separated the two germline ends. The CDR3 region is CATSAEETQYF. The CDR3 region has the DNA TGTGCCACCAGTGCCGAAGAGACCCAGTACTTC.

J is TRBJ1-2 and V is TRBV3-1 (or the pseudogene TRBV3-2); D call uncertain. In germline, CDR1 is LGHDT, CDR2 YNNKEL (reference sequence). The CDR3 contains 13 residues. Trimming stripped 7 bases from V and 3 bases from J, with 12 bases between. CDR3: CASTTAGDYGYTF. The CDR3, as DNA: TGTGCCAGCACCACAGCGGGTGACTATGGCTACACCTTC.

The chain recombines TRBV9 with TRBJ2-1; 8 bases agree with TRBD2. Germline trimming cut 0 bases from V and 7 bases from J; bases unmatched to any gene: 9. CDR3 length: 16 amino acids. Germline lookup yields CDR1 SGDLS and CDR2 YYNGEE. CDR3 sequence: CASSVGGLAGLNEQFF. The CDR3 DNA follows: TGTGCCAGCAGCGTAGGTGGGTTAGCGGGGTTAAATGAGCAGTTCTTC.

In this sample, this clone turned up many times. The chain links TRBV29-1 to TRBJ2-6; D remains unclear. The length of the CDR3 is 14 residues. Germline CDR1 and CDR2: SQVTM and ANQGSEA. Trimming cost V 6 bases and J 0 bases, with 9 bases left between them. The CDR3 region is CSVRLFSGANVLTF. CDR3 coding DNA: TGCAGCGTGCGCCTTTTCTCTGGGGCCAACGTCCTGACTTTC.

The chain links TRBV4-3 to TRBJ2-3, with TRBD2 matching over 9 bases. The germline CDR1 and CDR2 sequences are LGHNA and YSLEER. The CDR3 covers 17 residues. Trimming removed 0 bases from V and 5 bases from J; junction bases left unmatched: 9. In DNA, the CDR3 is TGCGCCAGCAGCCAAGAGAGGATAGCGGGAGTTGGAGATACGCAGTATTTT. It codes for CASSQERIAGVGDTQYF.

The V call is TRBV4-1, the J call TRBJ2-7; D is unresolved. The CDR3 extends over 15 amino acids. Germline CDR1 MGHRA, CDR2 YSYEKL. V lost 0 bases and J lost 1, with 10 bases in between. The CDR3 reads CASSQDGTASYEQYF. DNA of the CDR3: TGCGCCAGCAGCCAAGACGGCACAGCTTCCTACGAGCAGTACTTC.

The rearrangement joins TRBV5-1 to TRBJ2-3, with a possible D match to TRBD1 (6 bases). The CDR3 is 15 amino acids. CDR1 and CDR2 from the germline V gene are SGHRS and YFSETQ. V lost 0 bases and J 1 base, leaving 9 bases between the germline ends. In DNA, the CDR3 is TGCGCCAGCAGCTTGGGGACAGAGCGCACAGATACGCAGTATTTT. Amino acid sequence: CASSLGTERTDTQYF.

J is TRBJ1-2 and V is TRBV3-1 (or the pseudogene TRBV3-2), with 8 nucleotides matching TRBD1. CDR3 length: 13 amino acids. Trimming removed 6 bases from V and 3 bases from J; junction bases left unmatched: 3. CDR1 is LGHDT and CDR2 is YNNKEL in the germline V gene (reference sequence). The CDR3 protein is CASSHRGYYGYTF. For the CDR3, the DNA is TGTGCCAGCAGTCACAGGGGGTACTATGGCTACACCTTC.

V is TRBV2 and J is TRBJ2-2, with D uncertain. This CDR3 has 13 residues. Trimming removed 6 bases at V and 6 bases at J, with 11 bases between. CDR1 SNHLY and CDR2 FYNNEI come from the germline V gene. CDR3 in amino acids: CASRTAGSGELFF. In DNA, the CDR3 is TGTGCCAGCAGGACCGCCGGGTCCGGGGAGCTGTTTTTT.

This chain connects TRBV2 to TRBJ1-2; D is ambiguous. The CDR3 loop spans 13 amino acids. Trimming took off 6 bases at V and 4 bases at J, with 12 bases between the two ends. In germline, CDR1 is SNHLY, CDR2 FYNNEI. CDR3 amino acids: CASRGGVGYGYTF. CDR3 nucleotide sequence: TGTGCCAGCAGGGGTGGAGTTGGCTATGGCTACACCTTC.

The chain uses TRBV1 and TRBJ2-1; no DNA check was done on the table's D call, TRBD2. TRBV1 counts as a pseudogene. The CDR3 is 14 residues long. The CDR3 protein is CTSSQNTTSGKQFF. The CDR3 DNA is TGCACCAGCAGCCAAAACACGACTAGCGGAAAGCAGTTCTTC.

The V call is TRBV5-1, the J call TRBJ2-7; 9 positions agree with TRBD2. This CDR3 contains 15 residues. V dropped 4 bases and J dropped 3; count of bases not matched to a gene: 8. Per germline, CDR1 SGHRS and CDR2 YFSETQ. The CDR3 nucleotides read TGCGCCAGCAGCCCTAGCGGGGATGCTCGCTACGAGCAGTACTTC. Translating gives CASSPSGDARYEQYF.

The rearrangement uses TRBV2 and TRBJ2-7, with a possible D match to TRBD1 (6 bases). V lost 6 bases to trimming and J lost 10 bases, with 19 bases between them. Germline V gene lookup returns CDR1 SNHLY and CDR2 FYNNEI. The CDR3 is 13 residues long. CDR3 amino acids: CASRSHRDADQYF. Written as DNA, the CDR3 is TGTGCCAGCAGGTCACACAGGGACGCGGACCAGTACTTC.

J is TRBJ2-3 and V is TRBV5-4; 10 positions match TRBD2. From germline, CDR1 is SGHNT and CDR2 YYREEE (reference sequence). J was trimmed by 3 bases and V by 3 bases; bases with no gene match: 4. The CDR3 extends over 15 amino acids. The CDR3 bases are TGTGCCAGCAGCTCCGGACTAGCGGAAACAGATACGCAGTATTTT. Amino acids: CASSSGLAETDTQYF.

This chain joins TRBV12-3 or TRBV12-4 and TRBJ1-2, with no clear D. The CDR3 is made up of 13 amino acids. The ends were cut back, 1 base at V and 8 bases at J, with 11 bases in the middle. The CDR3 bases are TGTGCCAGCAGTTTAGAACAACGGAGCGGCTACACCTTC. Amino acid sequence: CASSLEQRSGYTF.

The J gene is TRBJ2-3, the V gene TRBV5-4; 7 bases map to TRBD2. The CDR3 sequence is 14 residues long. Germline lookup yields CDR1 SGHNT and CDR2 YYREEE (reference sequence). Trimming at V came to 4 bases and at J to 6 bases, leaving 8 bases not matched to a gene. The CDR3 region is CASSMGGSADTQYF. The CDR3 bases are TGTGCCAGCAGCATGGGCGGGAGTGCGGATACGCAGTATTTT.

The table lists this clone with a count of one. The V gene is TRBV19, the J gene TRBJ2-2; no firm D call. Germline CDR1 reads LNHDA; CDR2 reads SQIVND (reference sequence). This CDR3 spans 11 amino acids. V was trimmed by 7 bases and J by 6 bases, leaving 6 bases between them. This chain's CDR3 is CASNLAGELFF. The CDR3 bases are TGTGCCAGTAATCTTGCCGGGGAGCTGTTTTTT.

The rearrangement joins TRBV4-1 to TRBJ2-1; tentative D call: TRBD1 (5 bases). Germline-derived CDR1 and CDR2 are MGHRA and YSYEKL. The CDR3 contains 15 residues. With 1 base removed from V and 10 bases from J, the gap between germline ends came to 17 bases. CDR3 DNA: TGCGCCAGCAGCCAAGGGTTAATTGGGGCTAGGGAGCAGTTCTTC. It specifies CASSQGLIGAREQFF.

The chain employs TRBV28 and TRBJ1-2; 8 nucleotides align to TRBD1. V shed 6 bases and J 1 base; nucleotides not matched to a gene: 4. CDR3 length: 14 amino acids. Germline CDR1 reads MDHEN; CDR2 reads SYDVKM. CDR3 nucleotides: TGTGCCAGCAGACCGGGACAGGTTAACTATGGCTACACCTTC. Translated: CASRPGQVNYGYTF.